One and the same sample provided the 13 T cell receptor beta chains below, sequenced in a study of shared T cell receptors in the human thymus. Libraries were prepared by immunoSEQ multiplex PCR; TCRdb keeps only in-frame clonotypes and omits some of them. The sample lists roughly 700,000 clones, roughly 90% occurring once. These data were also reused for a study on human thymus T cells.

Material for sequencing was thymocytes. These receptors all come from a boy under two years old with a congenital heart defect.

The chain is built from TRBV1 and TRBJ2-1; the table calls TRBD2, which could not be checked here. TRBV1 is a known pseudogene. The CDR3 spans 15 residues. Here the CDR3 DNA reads TGCACCAGCAGCCAAGATCCGCGGGATTACAATGAGCAGTTCTTC. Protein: CTSSQDPRDYNEQFF.

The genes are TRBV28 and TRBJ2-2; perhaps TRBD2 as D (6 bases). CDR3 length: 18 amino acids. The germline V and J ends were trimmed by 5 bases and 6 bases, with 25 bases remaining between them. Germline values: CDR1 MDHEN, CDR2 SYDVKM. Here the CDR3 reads CASSLHPRDSQHAGELFF. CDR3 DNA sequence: TGTGCCAGCAGTCTCCACCCACGGGACTCCCAACACGCCGGGGAGCTGTTTTTT. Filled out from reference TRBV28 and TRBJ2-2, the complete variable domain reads DVKVTQSSRYLVKRTGEKVFLECVQDMDHENMFWYRQDPGLGLRLIYFSYDVKMKEKGDIPEGYSVSREKKERFSLILESASTNQTSMYLCASSLHPRDSQHAGELFFGEGSRLTVL.

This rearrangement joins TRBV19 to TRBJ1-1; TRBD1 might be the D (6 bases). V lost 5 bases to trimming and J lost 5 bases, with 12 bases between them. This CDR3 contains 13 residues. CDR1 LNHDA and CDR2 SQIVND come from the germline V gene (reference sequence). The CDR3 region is CASSPQGATEAFF. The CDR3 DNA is TGTGCCAGTAGTCCACAGGGTGCGACTGAAGCTTTCTTT.

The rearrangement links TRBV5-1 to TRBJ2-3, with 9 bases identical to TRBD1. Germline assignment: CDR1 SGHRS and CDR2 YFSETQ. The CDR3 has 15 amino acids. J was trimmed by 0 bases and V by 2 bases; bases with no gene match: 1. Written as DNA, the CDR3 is TGCGCCAGCAGCTTTGGACAGGGGAGCACAGATACGCAGTATTTT. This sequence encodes CASSFGQGSTDTQYF.

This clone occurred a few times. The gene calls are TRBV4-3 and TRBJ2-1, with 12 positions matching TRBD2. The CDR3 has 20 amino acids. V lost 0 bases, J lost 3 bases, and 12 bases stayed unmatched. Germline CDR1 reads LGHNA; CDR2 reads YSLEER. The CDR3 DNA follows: TGCGCCAGCAGCCAAGATTACGGACTAGCGGGACGAGCAAACTACAATGAGCAGTTCTTC. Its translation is CASSQDYGLAGRANYNEQFF.

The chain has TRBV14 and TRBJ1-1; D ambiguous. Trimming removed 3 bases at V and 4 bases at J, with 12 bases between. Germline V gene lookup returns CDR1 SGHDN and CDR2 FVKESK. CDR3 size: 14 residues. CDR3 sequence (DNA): TGTGCCAGCAGCCACCCCCGGGAGGGCACTGAAGCTTTCTTT. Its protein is CASSHPREGTEAFF.

DNA of the CDR3: TGTGCCAGCAGTCCCCAGGGAGAGACCCAGTACTTC. Residues: CASSPQGETQYF. This chain joins TRBV7-9 and TRBJ2-5, with a possible D match to TRBD1 (5 bases). Per germline, CDR1 SEHNR and CDR2 FQNEAQ (reference sequence). Trimming cost V 6 bases and J 4 bases, with 9 bases left between them. The CDR3 loop spans 12 amino acids.

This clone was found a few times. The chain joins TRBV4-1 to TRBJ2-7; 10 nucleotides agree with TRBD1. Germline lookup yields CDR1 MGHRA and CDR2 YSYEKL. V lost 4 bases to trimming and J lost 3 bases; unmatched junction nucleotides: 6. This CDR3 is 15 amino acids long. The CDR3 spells CASSPGTGVFYEQYF. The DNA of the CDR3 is TGCGCCAGCAGCCCAGGGACAGGGGTATTCTACGAGCAGTACTTC.

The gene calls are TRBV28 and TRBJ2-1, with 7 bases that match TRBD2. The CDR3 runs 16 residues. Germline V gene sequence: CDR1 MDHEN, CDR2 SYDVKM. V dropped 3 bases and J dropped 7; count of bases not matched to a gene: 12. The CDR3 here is CASSFGGRGGWNEQFF. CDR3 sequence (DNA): TGTGCCAGCAGTTTTGGGGGGAGGGGCGGGTGGAATGAGCAGTTCTTC.

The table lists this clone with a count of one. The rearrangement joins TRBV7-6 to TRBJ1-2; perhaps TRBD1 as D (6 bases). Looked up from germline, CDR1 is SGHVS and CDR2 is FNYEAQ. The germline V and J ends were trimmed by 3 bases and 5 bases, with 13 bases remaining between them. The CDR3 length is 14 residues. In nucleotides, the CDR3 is TGTGCCAGCAGCTTTAGGGGGTTTCGGTATGGCTACACCTTC. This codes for CASSFRGFRYGYTF.

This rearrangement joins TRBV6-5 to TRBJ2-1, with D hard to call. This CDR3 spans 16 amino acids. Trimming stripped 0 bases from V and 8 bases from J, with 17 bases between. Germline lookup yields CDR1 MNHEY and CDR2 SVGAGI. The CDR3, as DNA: TGTGCCAGCAGTTACTCCCACGCGATCCGGAGTCATGAGCAGTTCTTC. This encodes CASSYSHAIRSHEQFF.

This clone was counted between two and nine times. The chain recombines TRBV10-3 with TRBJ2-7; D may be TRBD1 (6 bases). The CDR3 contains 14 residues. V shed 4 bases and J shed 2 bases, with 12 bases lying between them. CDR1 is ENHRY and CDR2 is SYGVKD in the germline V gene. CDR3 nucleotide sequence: TGTGCCATCAGTGGAGGGGGTGAAACCTACGAGCAGTACTTC. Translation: CAISGGGETYEQYF.

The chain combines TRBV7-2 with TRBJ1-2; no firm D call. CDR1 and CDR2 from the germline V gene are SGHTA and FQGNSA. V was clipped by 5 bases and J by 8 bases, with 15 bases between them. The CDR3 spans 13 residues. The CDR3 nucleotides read TGTGCCAGCAGCCTGGCCACCGGGGTGGGCTACACCTTC. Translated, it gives CASSLATGVGYTF.